Below, 32 T cell receptor beta chains from the same sample are listed, as sequenced in a study of cytomegalovirus exposure and HLA in healthy donors. Primers for the PCR totalled 60 Vbeta and 13 Jbeta. The repertoire was sequenced with immunoSEQ multiplex PCR; TCRdb's copy has only in-frame clones and lacks some. Of approximately 120,000 clones in the sample, 80% to 85% were seen once. Sample: PBMCs. These receptors were collected from a young woman in good health and CMV-seronegative.

This clone was found once. This rearrangement joins TRBV2 to TRBJ2-5; 10 bases agree with TRBD2. The CDR3 spans 15 residues. V gave up 5 bases and J gave up 5 bases; unmatched junction bases: 8. Germline-derived CDR1 and CDR2 are SNHLY and FYNNEI. The CDR3 loop reads CASSPSGSVGETQYF. Written as DNA, the CDR3 is TGTGCCAGCAGTCCTAGCGGGAGCGTCGGGGAGACCCAGTACTTC.

This clone was observed once. The rearrangement links TRBV7-9 to TRBJ2-1, with D unclear. Germline V gene sequence: CDR1 SEHNR, CDR2 FQNEAQ (reference sequence). The CDR3 has 16 residues. Trimming stripped 1 base from V and 0 bases from J, with 10 bases between. The CDR3 loop is CASSLGALSSYNEQFF. CDR3 coding DNA: TGTGCCAGCAGCTTAGGCGCCTTAAGCTCCTACAATGAGCAGTTCTTC.

This chain links TRBV10-3 with TRBJ2-2; no firm D call. The CDR3 totals 14 residues. Germline loops: CDR1 ENHRY, CDR2 SYGVKD. V was cut by 11 bases and J by 3 bases, with 16 bases left in between. The CDR3 loop is CAVTEAPDTGELFF. CDR3 bases: TGTGCCGTCACAGAGGCGCCCGACACCGGGGAGCTGTTTTTT.

The chain couples TRBV10-2 to TRBJ2-1; D gene uncertain. Deletions cut 4 bases from V and 7 bases from J, with 11 bases between. The CDR3 length is 13 residues. The germline CDR1 and CDR2 sequences are WSHSY and SAAADI. In nucleotides, the CDR3 is TGCGCCAGCAGTGGCCTAGAAGTTAATGAGCAGTTCTTC. Translation: CASSGLEVNEQFF.

The chain has TRBV28 and TRBJ1-1, with D perhaps matching TRBD1 (6 bases). The V and J ends lost 4 bases and 1 base respectively, with 10 bases between them. There are 14 residues in the CDR3. Germline V lookup: CDR1 MDHEN, CDR2 SYDVKM. CDR3 region: CASSSPQGNTEAFF. CDR3 DNA sequence: TGTGCCAGCAGTTCCCCACAGGGGAACACTGAAGCTTTCTTT. Together with reference TRBV28 and TRBJ1-1, the CDR3 gives the full variable domain: DVKVTQSSRYLVKRTGEKVFLECVQDMDHENMFWYRQDPGLGLRLIYFSYDVKMKEKGDIPEGYSVSREKKERFSLILESASTNQTSMYLCASSSPQGNTEAFFGQGTRLTVV.

In the case of this clone: Other DNA sequences in the sample encode the same CDR3. The gene calls are TRBV10-3 and TRBJ1-1, with 8 bases identical to TRBD1. CDR3 length: 14 amino acids. V was pared by 3 bases and J by 4 bases, with 4 bases of the junction left unmatched. Germline loops: CDR1 ENHRY, CDR2 SYGVKD. The CDR3 coding sequence is TGTGCCATCAGTGACCAGGGGGCTGGCACTGAAGCTTTCTTT. This translates into CAISDQGAGTEAFF.

CDR3 sequence reads: CASSLPSGGTDTQYF. The CDR3 DNA follows: TGTGCCAGCAGTTTACCTAGCGGGGGCACAGATACGCAGTATTTT. The V call is TRBV28, the J call TRBJ2-3, with TRBD2 matching over 9 bases. CDR1 is MDHEN and CDR2 is SYDVKM in the germline V gene. The CDR3 spans 15 residues. Trimming removed 2 bases from V and 1 base from J; junction bases left unmatched: 1. The full variable domain, its missing parts supplied by reference TRBV28 and TRBJ2-3, is DVKVTQSSRYLVKRTGEKVFLECVQDMDHENMFWYRQDPGLGLRLIYFSYDVKMKEKGDIPEGYSVSREKKERFSLILESASTNQTSMYLCASSLPSGGTDTQYFGPGTRLTVL.

Only a few counts were recorded for this clone. The V call is TRBV6-5, the J call TRBJ2-1; 7 bases line up with TRBD1. Per germline, CDR1 MNHEY and CDR2 SVGAGI. The trim removed 4 bases at V and 10 bases at J, leaving 7 bases unmatched. CDR3 length: 13 amino acids. CDR3: CASSSSGGREQFF. CDR3 DNA: TGTGCCAGCAGTTCGTCAGGGGGACGGGAGCAGTTCTTC.

This chain links TRBV6-5 with TRBJ2-3; D remains ambiguous. The CDR3 is made up of 12 amino acids. Trimming pared 6 bases from V and 5 bases from J, leaving 9 bases between. The germline gives CDR1 MNHEY, CDR2 SVGAGI. The chain's CDR3 is CASSPKLDTQYF. The DNA for the CDR3 is TGTGCCAGCAGCCCCAAGCTAGATACGCAGTATTTT.

J is TRBJ2-3 and V is TRBV6-1; possibly TRBD2 for D (5 bases). The V gene lost 1 base and the J gene lost 8 bases, with 22 bases spanning the gap. The CDR3 sequence is 17 residues long. Germline CDR1 reads MNHNS; CDR2 reads SASEGT. This CDR3 reads CASSEERHRRATITQYF. The CDR3 nucleotides read TGTGCCAGCAGTGAAGAGAGGCATCGGCGGGCAACCATTACGCAGTATTTT.

This clone was detected once. The rearrangement links TRBV10-1 to TRBJ1-3; no clear D. V was clipped by 3 bases and J by 0 bases, with 12 bases between them. Germline CDR1 reads WNHNN; CDR2 reads SYGVQD (reference sequence). The CDR3 length is 16 residues. Here the CDR3 reads CASSDPAADSGNTIYF. CDR3 DNA sequence: TGCGCCAGCAGTGACCCGGCGGCTGACTCTGGAAACACCATATATTTT.

The rearrangement joins TRBV28 to TRBJ1-5; D is possibly TRBD1 (5 bases). Germline assignment: CDR1 MDHEN and CDR2 SYDVKM. V was pared by 2 bases and J by 0 bases, with 11 bases between. CDR3 length: 16 amino acids. The CDR3 DNA follows: TGTGCCAGCAGTTTAGAAGGGACTGATAGCAATCAGCCCCAGCATTTT. Translation: CASSLEGTDSNQPQHF.

The chain uses TRBV14 and TRBJ2-7, with 11 bases that match TRBD1. The V gene's germline CDR1 is SGHDN and CDR2 FVKESK. V shed 5 bases, J shed 7 bases, and the junction held 4 bases outside the gene matches. CDR3 length: 13 amino acids. The CDR3 nucleotides read TGTGCCAGCAGCACGGACAGGGGGCAGGAGCAGTACTTC. As protein: CASSTDRGQEQYF.

The CDR3 here is CASSWGDSNNQETQYF. The CDR3 nucleotides are TGTGCCAGCAGCTGGGGGGACAGCAATAACCAAGAGACCCAGTACTTC. The chain employs TRBV7-9 and TRBJ2-5, with D perhaps TRBD1 (7 bases). This CDR3 is built from 16 residues. Per germline, CDR1 SEHNR and CDR2 FQNEAQ (reference sequence). V was cut by 4 bases and J by 0 bases, with 15 bases left in between.

J is TRBJ2-7 and V is TRBV5-1; a weak D match, TRBD2 (6 bases). The germline V gene has CDR1 SGHRS and CDR2 YFSETQ. Deletions cut 4 bases from V and 1 base from J, with 15 bases between. There are 15 residues in the CDR3. The chain's CDR3 is CASSPGDAMSYEQYF. The CDR3 DNA follows: TGCGCCAGCAGCCCGGGGGACGCTATGTCCTACGAGCAGTACTTC. Full variable domain (outside the CDR3, taken from reference TRBV5-1 and TRBJ2-7): KAGVTQTPRYLIKTRGQQVTLSCSPISGHRSVSWYQQTPGQGLQFLFEYFSETQRNKGNFPGRFSGRQFSNSRSEMNVSTLELGDSALYLCASSPGDAMSYEQYFGPGTRLTVT.

The CDR3 loop reads CASSPDQGGNTIYF. The DNA of the CDR3 is TGTGCCAGCAGCCCCGACCAGGGTGGAAACACCATATATTTT. The V gene is TRBV7-2, the J gene TRBJ1-3; weak D call: TRBD1 (5 bases). The germline V gene encodes CDR1 SGHTA and CDR2 FQGNSA. The CDR3 is 14 residues long. Between the trimmed V and J ends, which lost 5 bases and 3 bases, there was a span of 11 bases.

The rearrangement uses TRBV29-1 and TRBJ1-1; D may be TRBD1 (5 bases). The V end was cut by 4 bases, the J end by 4 bases, with 19 bases between. The CDR3 has 15 residues. CDR1 and CDR2 from the germline V gene are SQVTM and ANQGSEA. The CDR3 loop is CSVASMALGGTEAFF. CDR3 nucleotide sequence: TGCAGCGTTGCGAGCATGGCGTTGGGGGGCACTGAAGCTTTCTTT.

The chain employs TRBV6-1 and TRBJ2-2, with D perhaps TRBD1 (6 bases). Germline CDR1 MNHNS, CDR2 SASEGT. Trimming left V 4 bases short and J 6 bases short, with 21 bases between. The CDR3 contains 17 residues. The CDR3 DNA follows: TGTGCCAGCAGTGTTCTGAAACAGGGAATCGGATCCGGGGAGCTGTTTTTT. This sequence encodes CASSVLKQGIGSGELFF.

The V gene is TRBV10-3, the J gene TRBJ1-4, with D possibly matching TRBD1 (6 bases). V shed 8 bases and J shed 7 bases, with 14 bases lying between them. The CDR3 is 13 amino acids. CDR1 is ENHRY and CDR2 is SYGVKD in the germline V gene. The CDR3 DNA sequence: TGTGCCATCGGGGGCCAGGGTGGTGAAAAACTGTTTTTT. Its translation is CAIGGQGGEKLFF.

This sequence joins TRBV5-4 and TRBJ1-1; D is possibly TRBD1 (5 bases). The CDR3 has 12 residues. V lost 3 bases to trimming and J lost 10 bases, with 13 bases between them. From germline, CDR1 is SGHNT and CDR2 YYREEE (reference sequence). CDR3 coding DNA: TGTGCCAGCAGCTCTGACAGAGTCGGAGCTTTCTTT. It yields the protein CASSSDRVGAFF.

The chain uses TRBV5-1 and TRBJ1-2; TRBD1 might be the D (5 bases). Trimming took off 0 bases at V and 3 bases at J, with 6 bases between the two ends. CDR1 and CDR2 from the germline V gene are SGHRS and YFSETQ. The CDR3 contains 13 residues. CDR3 loop: CASSLEGDYGYTF. The CDR3 DNA follows: TGCGCCAGCAGCTTGGAAGGGGACTATGGCTACACCTTC.

The chain recombines TRBV7-2 with TRBJ2-7; TRBD1 aligns across 8 bases. Per the germline V gene, CDR1 is SGHTA and CDR2 is FQGNSA. V shed 3 bases, J shed 3 bases, and the junction held 4 bases outside the gene matches. This CDR3 is 14 amino acids long. CDR3 coding DNA: TGTGCCAGCAGCTTCGGGACAGGCCTCTACGAGCAGTACTTC. This codes for CASSFGTGLYEQYF.

The genes are TRBV19 and TRBJ2-7; weak D call: TRBD2 (5 bases). V was cut by 5 bases and J by 2 bases, with 13 bases left in between. This CDR3 is built from 14 residues. Germline assignment: CDR1 LNHDA and CDR2 SQIVND (reference sequence). The CDR3 loop is CASSVSYGTYEQYF. The DNA for the CDR3 is TGTGCCAGTAGTGTTTCGTACGGGACCTACGAGCAGTACTTC.

This clone was seen once. V usage is TRBV29-1 and J usage is TRBJ1-1; tentative D call: TRBD1 (5 bases). Trimming removed 1 base at V and 4 bases at J, with 10 bases between. The CDR3 covers 13 residues. Looked up from germline, CDR1 is SQVTM and CDR2 is ANQGSEA. CDR3: CSVEVNGGTEAFF. CDR3 DNA: TGCAGCGTTGAAGTTAACGGGGGCACTGAAGCTTTCTTT.

The rearrangement joins TRBV6-1 to TRBJ1-5; D not certain. CDR1 is MNHNS and CDR2 is SASEGT in the germline V gene. V was trimmed by 0 bases and J by 1 base, leaving 13 bases between them. The CDR3 has 17 amino acids. CDR3: CASSEARSAVSNQPQHF. Here the CDR3 DNA reads TGTGCCAGCAGTGAAGCGCGTTCGGCGGTCAGCAATCAGCCCCAGCATTTT.

The J gene is TRBJ2-5, the V gene TRBV11-2; 7 bases map to TRBD1. There are 15 residues in the CDR3. Germline assignment: CDR1 SGHAT and CDR2 FQNNGV. The V gene end was trimmed by 0 bases and the J gene end by 4 bases; junction bases not matched to a gene: 5. The CDR3 DNA follows: TGTGCCAGCAGCTTAGATGGGACAGCGACAGAGACCCAGTACTTC. Translated, it gives CASSLDGTATETQYF.

The chain carries TRBV4-1 and TRBJ2-7, with D possibly matching TRBD1 (5 bases). The germline V and J ends were trimmed by 4 bases and 3 bases, with 16 bases remaining between them. Germline CDR1 reads MGHRA; CDR2 reads YSYEKL. The CDR3 consists of 15 residues. The CDR3 region has the DNA TGCGCCAGCAGCCTTCGAACCCCAGGGATCTACGAGCAGTACTTC. Translated: CASSLRTPGIYEQYF.

There are a few counts of this clone. This chain links TRBV5-1 with TRBJ2-2; 9 positions match TRBD2. Germline V gene lookup returns CDR1 SGHRS and CDR2 YFSETQ. Unmatched junction bases numbered 19, after V lost 3 bases and J lost 7 bases. The CDR3 contains 19 residues. CDR3 region: CASSSSPLNSGRVHGELFF. For the CDR3, the DNA is TGCGCCAGCAGCTCGTCCCCCCTTAATAGCGGGAGAGTTCACGGGGAGCTGTTTTTT. Complete variable domain (other parts from reference TRBV5-1 and TRBJ2-2): KAGVTQTPRYLIKTRGQQVTLSCSPISGHRSVSWYQQTPGQGLQFLFEYFSETQRNKGNFPGRFSGRQFSNSRSEMNVSTLELGDSALYLCASSSSPLNSGRVHGELFFGEGSRLTVL.

This chain joins TRBV10-3 and TRBJ2-1; 9 bases agree with TRBD1. CDR3 length: 15 residues. The V gene end was trimmed by 5 bases and the J gene end by 0 bases; junction bases not matched to a gene: 2. Looked up from germline, CDR1 is ENHRY and CDR2 is SYGVKD. This CDR3 is CAISWDRVSYNEQFF. The CDR3 DNA is TGTGCCATCAGTTGGGACAGGGTCTCCTACAATGAGCAGTTCTTC.

This chain connects TRBV10-3 to TRBJ2-3; TRBD2 matches 7 bases. The trim removed 6 bases at V and 0 bases at J, leaving 6 bases unmatched. Germline V lookup: CDR1 ENHRY, CDR2 SYGVKD. This CDR3 has 15 residues. CDR3 sequence reads: CAIRDLAVSTDTQYF. In DNA form, the CDR3 reads TGTGCCATCAGAGACCTAGCGGTGAGCACAGATACGCAGTATTTT.

Only a few counts were recorded for this clone. V gene TRBV19 combines with J gene TRBJ2-2; 11 nucleotides agree with TRBD2. V trimming: 3 bases; J trimming: 1 base; junction bases outside the gene matches: 4. Germline V gene data show CDR1 as LNHDA and CDR2 as SQIVND (reference sequence). CDR3 size: 17 residues. CDR3 residues: CASSILLAGGNTGELFF. CDR3 DNA sequence: TGTGCCAGTAGTATCCTTCTAGCGGGAGGGAACACCGGGGAGCTGTTTTTT.

This clone was seen a few times. The chain carries TRBV2 and TRBJ2-5; the match to TRBD2 covers 7 bases. J lost 4 bases, V lost 3 bases, and 8 bases had no gene match. The CDR3 is 15 residues long. Germline V gene lookup returns CDR1 SNHLY and CDR2 FYNNEI. This chain's CDR3 is CASSERLGGGETQYF. The DNA for the CDR3 is TGTGCCAGCAGTGAGCGTTTGGGGGGGGGAGAGACCCAGTACTTC.